The rows below give T cell receptor beta chains drawn from one sample of a study of blood T cell repertoires in COVID-19. Sequencing used immunoSEQ multiplex PCR; TCRdb keeps in-frame clones, though not all of them. The sample lists approximately 16,000 clones; nearly 90% were seen once. Specimen: peripheral blood. The origin of the receptors is an elderly man with acute or convalescent COVID-19. The CDR3 runs from the conserved cysteine through the conserved F or W. Fields, in order: clone size, D gene, J gene, V gene, CDR3 protein, CDR3 DNA. D genes are given only for firm matches. Clone size is stated in some rows and not others, as once, few, many or a class when expanded.

size: once; D: TRBD2; J: TRBJ2-6; V: TRBV7-8; CDR3: CASSLGEGGGANVLTF; DNA: TGTGCCAGCAGCTTAGGGGAGGGCGGTGGGGCCAACGTCCTGACTTTC
size: -; D: -; J: TRBJ2-3; V: TRBV2; CDR3: CASSEGNSAADTQYF; DNA: TGTGCCAGCAGTGAGGGGAATAGCGCCGCAGATACGCAGTATTTT
size: once; D: TRBD1; J: TRBJ1-2; V: TRBV19; CDR3: CASAGTGSNYGYTF; DNA: TGTGCCAGTGCAGGGACAGGCTCGAACTATGGCTACACCTTC
size: -; D: TRBD1; J: TRBJ1-5; V: TRBV12-3/TRBV12-4; CDR3: CASSPDRDQPQHF; DNA: TGTGCCAGCAGCCCGGACAGGGATCAGCCCCAGCATTTT
size: -; D: -; J: TRBJ2-7; V: TRBV15; CDR3: CATSRARGAGAYEQYF; DNA: TGTGCCACCAGCAGAGCCAGAGGGGCAGGGGCCTACGAGCAGTACTTC
size: -; D: TRBD1; J: TRBJ1-2; V: TRBV2; CDR3: CASRTGTNYGYTF; DNA: TGTGCCAGCAGGACAGGGACTAACTATGGCTACACCTTC
size: -; D: TRBD2; J: TRBJ2-3; V: TRBV5-4; CDR3: CASSLSTSVEGTQYF; DNA: TGTGCCAGCAGCTTGTCCACTAGCGTCGAAGGTACGCAGTATTTT
size: -; D: -; J: TRBJ1-2; V: TRBV20-1; CDR3: CSALARGGYTF; DNA: TGCAGTGCTTTAGCTCGGGGGGGCTACACCTTC
size: -; D: -; J: TRBJ1-1; V: TRBV5-8; CDR3: CASSLSDSRRTEAFF; DNA: TGTGCCAGCAGCCTTTCGGACTCCCGAAGGACTGAAGCTTTCTTT
size: -; D: TRBD1; J: TRBJ2-1; V: TRBV5-1; CDR3: CASSVSGTGGNEQFF; DNA: TGCGCCAGCAGCGTCTCCGGGACAGGGGGCAATGAGCAGTTCTTC
size: -; D: -; J: TRBJ1-2; V: TRBV4-2; CDR3: CASSLKRNRERGYTF; DNA: TGTGCCAGCAGCCTAAAAAGAAACAGGGAGAGAGGCTACACCTTC
size: -; D: -; J: TRBJ2-5; V: TRBV18; CDR3: CASSPTAGEPQYF; DNA: TGTGCCAGCTCACCAACGGCAGGGGAGCCCCAGTACTTC
size: -; D: TRBD1; J: TRBJ1-1; V: TRBV10-3; CDR3: CAIRDSIMNTEAFF; DNA: TGTGCCATCCGGGACAGCATCATGAACACTGAAGCTTTCTTT
size: -; D: TRBD1; J: TRBJ1-1; V: TRBV5-4; CDR3: CASRMDRANTEAFF; DNA: TGTGCCAGCAGGATGGACAGGGCGAACACTGAAGCTTTCTTT
size: -; D: -; J: TRBJ1-5; V: TRBV28; CDR3: CASSFPTHPSQAQHF; DNA: TGTGCCAGCAGTTTCCCCACACACCCGAGTCAGGCCCAGCATTTT
size: once; D: -; J: TRBJ1-2; V: TRBV11-2; CDR3: CASSLDGGIYYGYTF; DNA: TGTGCCAGCAGCTTAGATGGCGGGATTTACTATGGCTACACCTTC
size: -; D: TRBD1; J: TRBJ1-2; V: TRBV7-9; CDR3: CASSSTGGDGYTF; DNA: TGTGCCAGCAGCTCTACAGGGGGAGATGGCTACACCTTC
size: -; D: -; J: TRBJ2-7; V: TRBV5-1; CDR3: CASSPDVGTTEQYF; DNA: TGCGCCAGCAGTCCCGACGTGGGGACAACCGAGCAGTACTTC
size: -; D: TRBD1; J: TRBJ2-5; V: TRBV5-1; CDR3: CASSLEGQQETQYF; DNA: TGCGCCAGCAGCTTAGAGGGACAGCAAGAGACCCAGTACTTC
size: -; D: TRBD1; J: TRBJ1-6; V: TRBV11-2; CDR3: CASTLGGTGGSPLHF; DNA: TGTGCCAGCACTCTAGGGGGGACAGGGGGATCACCCCTCCACTTT
size: -; D: -; J: TRBJ2-2; V: TRBV11-2; CDR3: CASRSLLQGTGELFF; DNA: TGTGCCAGCAGGTCCCTACTGCAGGGTACCGGGGAGCTGTTTTTT
size: -; D: -; J: TRBJ2-7; V: TRBV3-1/TRBV3-2; CDR3: CASSQVGFSRGSYEQYF; DNA: TGTGCCAGCAGCCAAGTCGGGTTCTCGCGGGGATCCTACGAGCAGTACTTC
size: once; D: TRBD1; J: TRBJ2-7; V: TRBV10-2; CDR3: CASSDRGRGIWQYF; DNA: TGCGCCAGCAGCGACAGGGGGAGAGGGATATGGCAGTACTTC
size: -; D: TRBD2; J: TRBJ2-3; V: TRBV11-2; CDR3: CASRRGIAGGPLDTQYF; DNA: TGTGCCAGCAGGAGGGGTATAGCGGGGGGTCCATTAGATACGCAGTATTTT
size: -; D: TRBD1; J: TRBJ2-1; V: TRBV6-5; CDR3: CASSYTGTGRNEQFF; DNA: TGTGCCAGCAGTTACACGGGGACAGGGCGGAATGAGCAGTTCTTC
size: -; D: -; J: TRBJ2-7; V: TRBV24-1; CDR3: CATSARQPPYEQYF; DNA: TGTGCCACCAGTGCCAGGCAACCTCCCTACGAGCAGTACTTC
size: few; D: -; J: TRBJ1-2; V: TRBV4-1; CDR3: CASSSGDAANYGYTF; DNA: TGCGCCAGCAGCTCGGGGGACGCAGCTAACTATGGCTACACCTTC
size: -; D: TRBD1; J: TRBJ1-6; V: TRBV5-4; CDR3: CASSLRRTGADNSPLHF; DNA: TGTGCCAGCAGCTTGCGAAGGACAGGGGCCGATAATTCACCCCTCCACTTT
size: -; D: TRBD2; J: TRBJ2-2; V: TRBV5-1; CDR3: CASSSEGLAANTGELFF; DNA: TGCGCCAGCAGCTCTGAGGGCCTAGCGGCGAACACCGGGGAGCTGTTTTTT
size: -; D: TRBD2; J: TRBJ2-7; V: TRBV4-2; CDR3: CASSEGPGGEQYF; DNA: TGTGCCAGCAGCGAGGGACCGGGAGGAGAGCAGTACTTC
size: -; D: TRBD2; J: TRBJ2-2; V: TRBV7-8; CDR3: CASRFGTSISNTGELFF; DNA: TGTGCCAGCCGATTCGGGACTAGCATTTCGAACACCGGGGAGCTGTTTTTT
size: -; D: -; J: TRBJ1-4; V: TRBV2; CDR3: CASSETLREKLFF; DNA: TGTGCCAGCAGTGAAACCTTGAGGGAAAAACTGTTTTTT
size: -; D: TRBD1; J: TRBJ1-1; V: TRBV18; CDR3: CASSPDRGPNTEAFF; DNA: TGTGCCAGCTCACCGGACAGGGGTCCGAACACTGAAGCTTTCTTT
size: -; D: -; J: TRBJ1-1; V: TRBV12-3/TRBV12-4; CDR3: CASSRTLDGEAFF; DNA: TGTGCCAGCAGCCGAACCCTAGACGGTGAAGCTTTCTTT
size: -; D: -; J: TRBJ2-2; V: TRBV15; CDR3: CATSRGYSRGNTGELFF; DNA: TGTGCCACCAGCAGAGGCTACTCAAGGGGAAATACCGGGGAGCTGTTTTTT
size: -; D: TRBD1; J: TRBJ1-6; V: TRBV27; CDR3: CASSSKTGGISPLHF; DNA: TGTGCCAGCAGTTCGAAGACAGGGGGAATTTCACCCCTCCACTTT
size: -; D: TRBD1; J: TRBJ1-2; V: TRBV25-1; CDR3: CASSDGQGGYGYTF; DNA: TGTGCCAGCAGTGACGGACAGGGGGGCTATGGCTACACCTTC
size: -; D: -; J: TRBJ1-1; V: TRBV3-1/TRBV3-2; CDR3: CASSQREAGTEAFF; DNA: TGTGCCAGCAGCCAACGGGAGGCGGGCACTGAAGCTTTCTTT
size: -; D: -; J: TRBJ1-4; V: TRBV18; CDR3: CASSPQGSREKLFF; DNA: TGTGCCAGCTCACCTCAGGGTTCCCGTGAAAAACTGTTTTTT
size: -; D: -; J: TRBJ2-7; V: TRBV6-2/TRBV6-3; CDR3: CASSYEGSEQYF; DNA: TGTGCCAGCAGTTACGAGGGTTCCGAGCAGTACTTC
size: -; D: TRBD1; J: TRBJ2-5; V: TRBV23-1; CDR3: CASSQWDWDRKETQYF; DNA: TGCGCCAGCAGTCAATGGGATTGGGACAGAAAAGAGACCCAGTACTTC
size: -; D: -; J: TRBJ2-7; V: TRBV19; CDR3: CASSIELAASEQYF; DNA: TGTGCCAGTAGTATAGAGTTGGCAGCTAGCGAGCAGTACTTC
size: -; D: TRBD1; J: TRBJ1-3; V: TRBV19; CDR3: CATSIQGYGNTIYF; DNA: TGTGCCACCTCCATACAGGGGTATGGAAACACCATATATTTT
size: once; D: -; J: TRBJ2-7; V: TRBV2; CDR3: CASSVSYEQYF; DNA: TGTGCCAGCAGTGTCAGCTACGAGCAGTACTTC
size: -; D: -; J: TRBJ2-3; V: TRBV12-2; CDR3: CASRLDWGGNSTDTQYF; DNA: TGTGCAAGTCGCTTAGATTGGGGCGGGAATAGCACAGATACGCAGTATTTT
size: -; D: TRBD1; J: TRBJ2-3; V: TRBV18; CDR3: CASSPQGQTSTDTQYF; DNA: TGTGCCAGCTCCCCCCAGGGACAGACGAGCACAGATACGCAGTATTTT
size: -; D: TRBD2; J: TRBJ2-3; V: TRBV20-1; CDR3: CSASPLLAGQDTQYF; DNA: TGCAGTGCTAGTCCCTTACTAGCGGGACAAGATACGCAGTATTTT
size: -; D: TRBD2; J: TRBJ2-1; V: TRBV4-1; CDR3: CASSQGLAGYNEQFF; DNA: TGCGCCAGCAGCCAAGGGCTAGCGGGATACAATGAGCAGTTCTTC
size: -; D: -; J: TRBJ2-7; V: TRBV29-1; CDR3: CSVGDNRYEQYF; DNA: TGCAGCGTGGGGGACAACAGATACGAGCAGTACTTC
size: few; D: -; J: TRBJ1-2; V: TRBV30; CDR3: CAWVQEYYGYTF; DNA: TGTGCCTGGGTACAGGAGTACTATGGCTACACCTTC
size: few; D: TRBD2; J: TRBJ2-3; V: TRBV9; CDR3: CASTSGGYTDTQYF; DNA: TGTGCCAGCACTAGCGGGGGGTATACAGATACGCAGTATTTT
size: -; D: -; J: TRBJ2-2; V: TRBV7-3; CDR3: CASSTTGPGELFF; DNA: TGTGCCAGCAGCACTACAGGCCCCGGGGAGCTGTTTTTT
size: -; D: TRBD2; J: TRBJ2-2; V: TRBV27; CDR3: CASLAGGPRHTGELFF; DNA: TGTGCCAGCCTAGCGGGAGGGCCTAGGCACACCGGGGAGCTGTTTTTT
size: -; D: TRBD2; J: TRBJ2-3; V: TRBV28; CDR3: CASSSGGAGDTQYF; DNA: TGTGCCAGCAGTAGCGGGGGGGCCGGGGATACGCAGTATTTT
size: -; D: -; J: TRBJ1-1; V: TRBV30; CDR3: CAWRATGNTEAFF; DNA: TGTGCCTGGAGGGCGACAGGGAACACTGAAGCTTTCTTT
size: -; D: TRBD1; J: TRBJ2-2; V: TRBV5-1; CDR3: CASSRDRETGELFF; DNA: TGCGCCAGCAGCAGGGACAGAGAGACCGGGGAGCTGTTTTTT